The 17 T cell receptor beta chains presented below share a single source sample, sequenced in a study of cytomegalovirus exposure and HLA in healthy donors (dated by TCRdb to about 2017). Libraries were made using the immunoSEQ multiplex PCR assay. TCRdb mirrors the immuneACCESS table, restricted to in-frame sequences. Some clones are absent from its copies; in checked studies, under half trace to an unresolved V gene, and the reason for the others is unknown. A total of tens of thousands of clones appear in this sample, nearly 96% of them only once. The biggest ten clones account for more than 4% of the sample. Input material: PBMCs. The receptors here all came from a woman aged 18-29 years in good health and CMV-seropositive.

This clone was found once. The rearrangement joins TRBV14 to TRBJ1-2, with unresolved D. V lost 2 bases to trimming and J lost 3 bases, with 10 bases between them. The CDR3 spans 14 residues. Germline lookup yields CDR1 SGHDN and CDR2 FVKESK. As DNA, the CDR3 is TGTGCCAGCAGCCAATTTATCGGGGACTATGGCTACACCTTC. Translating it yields CASSQFIGDYGYTF.

This CDR3 is CARKDGSRQSTDTQYF. Here the CDR3 DNA reads TGTGCCAGGAAGGATGGGAGCAGACAAAGCACAGATACGCAGTATTTT. V usage is TRBV21-1 and J usage is TRBJ2-3; whether TRBD2, the table's D call, matches the DNA was not checked. TRBV21-1 is a pseudogene. This CDR3 is 16 amino acids long.

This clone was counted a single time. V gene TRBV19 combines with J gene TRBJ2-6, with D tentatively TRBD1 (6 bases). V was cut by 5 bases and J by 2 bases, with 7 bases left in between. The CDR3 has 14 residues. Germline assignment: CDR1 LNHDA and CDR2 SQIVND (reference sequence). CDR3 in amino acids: CASSHRAGANVLTF. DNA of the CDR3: TGTGCCAGTAGTCACAGGGCTGGGGCCAACGTCCTGACTTTC.

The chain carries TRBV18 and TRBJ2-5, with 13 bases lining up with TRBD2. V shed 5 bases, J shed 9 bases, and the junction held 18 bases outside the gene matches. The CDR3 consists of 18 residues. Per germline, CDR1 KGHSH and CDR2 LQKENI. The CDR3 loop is CASSGPGTSGTIPWAQYF. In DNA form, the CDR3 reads TGTGCCAGCTCAGGGCCCGGGACTAGCGGGACCATCCCATGGGCCCAGTACTTC.

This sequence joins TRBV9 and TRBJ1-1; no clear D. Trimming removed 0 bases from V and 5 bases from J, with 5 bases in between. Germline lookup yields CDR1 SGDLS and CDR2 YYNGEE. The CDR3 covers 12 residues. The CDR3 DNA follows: TGTGCCAGCAGCGTAGCAGAAACTGAAGCTTTCTTT. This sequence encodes CASSVAETEAFF.

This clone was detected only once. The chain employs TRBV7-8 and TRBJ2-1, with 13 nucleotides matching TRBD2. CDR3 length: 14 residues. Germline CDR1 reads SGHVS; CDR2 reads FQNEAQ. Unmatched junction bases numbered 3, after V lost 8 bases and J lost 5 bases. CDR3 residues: CASRGTSGDNEQFF. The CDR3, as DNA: TGTGCCAGCCGGGGGACTAGCGGGGACAATGAGCAGTTCTTC.

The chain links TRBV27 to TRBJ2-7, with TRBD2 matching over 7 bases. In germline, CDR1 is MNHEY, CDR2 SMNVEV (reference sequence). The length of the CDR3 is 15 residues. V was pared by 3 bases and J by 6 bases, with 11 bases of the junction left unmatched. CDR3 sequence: CASSLGGLIPSEQYF. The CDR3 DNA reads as TGTGCCAGCAGTTTGGGGGGACTAATCCCCTCCGAGCAGTACTTC.

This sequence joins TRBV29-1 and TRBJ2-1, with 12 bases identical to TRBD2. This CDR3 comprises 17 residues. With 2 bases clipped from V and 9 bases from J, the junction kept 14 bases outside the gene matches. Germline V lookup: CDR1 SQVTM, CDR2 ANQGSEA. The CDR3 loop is CSVESASGRALSGEQFF. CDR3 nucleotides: TGCAGCGTTGAATCGGCTAGCGGGAGGGCTCTCTCAGGTGAGCAGTTCTTC.

CDR3: CASSPNFEGHTEAFF. CDR3 coding DNA: TGTGCCAGCAGTCCAAATTTCGAGGGTCACACTGAAGCTTTCTTT. The gene calls are TRBV9 and TRBJ1-1; D gene unclear. Trimming pared 5 bases from V and 3 bases from J, leaving 17 bases between. Germline CDR1 is SGDLS and CDR2 is YYNGEE. The CDR3 covers 15 residues.

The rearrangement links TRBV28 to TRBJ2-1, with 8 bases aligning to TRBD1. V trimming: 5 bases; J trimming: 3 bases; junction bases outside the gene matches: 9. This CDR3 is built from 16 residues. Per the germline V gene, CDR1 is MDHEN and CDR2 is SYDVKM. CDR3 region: CASSPPGTGGYNEQFF. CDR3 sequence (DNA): TGTGCCAGCAGTCCTCCCGGGACAGGAGGCTACAATGAGCAGTTCTTC.

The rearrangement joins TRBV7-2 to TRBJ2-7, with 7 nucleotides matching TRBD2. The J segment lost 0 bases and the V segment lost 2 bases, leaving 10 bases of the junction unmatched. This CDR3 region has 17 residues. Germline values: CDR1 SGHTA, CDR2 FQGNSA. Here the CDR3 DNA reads TGTGCCAGCAGCTTATATTCTGGCGGGAGTTTCTCCTACGAGCAGTACTTC. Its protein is CASSLYSGGSFSYEQYF.

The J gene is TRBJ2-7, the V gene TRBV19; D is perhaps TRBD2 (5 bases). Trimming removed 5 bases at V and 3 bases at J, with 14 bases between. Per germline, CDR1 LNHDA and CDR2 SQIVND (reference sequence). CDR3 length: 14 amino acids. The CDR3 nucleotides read TGTGCCAGTAGTCGGACGCGGGCCCTCTACGAGCAGTACTTC. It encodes CASSRTRALYEQYF.

The CDR3 here is CASRPLAGGRGPADTQYF. Here the CDR3 DNA reads TGTGCCAGCAGACCCCTTGCTGGAGGGAGAGGACCGGCAGATACGCAGTATTTT. The chain uses TRBV7-8 and TRBJ2-3; D possibly corresponds to TRBD2 (6 bases). Deletions cut 6 bases from V and 4 bases from J, with 26 bases between. The CDR3 runs to 18 residues. Germline V gene lookup returns CDR1 SGHVS and CDR2 FQNEAQ.

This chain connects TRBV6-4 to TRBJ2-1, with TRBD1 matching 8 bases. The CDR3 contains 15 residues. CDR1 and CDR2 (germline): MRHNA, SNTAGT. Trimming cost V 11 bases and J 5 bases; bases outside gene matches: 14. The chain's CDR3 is CASQGVDNTDNEQFF. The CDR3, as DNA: TGTGCCTCACAGGGGGTGGACAATACGGACAATGAGCAGTTCTTC.

CDR3 residues: CASSLLEAASGQYF. The DNA of the CDR3 is TGTGCCAGCAGCCTTCTAGAAGCGGCTAGCGGGCAGTATTTT. The rearrangement uses TRBV11-2 and TRBJ2-3; 7 nucleotides agree with TRBD2. Germline V lookup: CDR1 SGHAT, CDR2 FQNNGV. The CDR3 is made up of 14 amino acids. V shed 5 bases and J 11 bases; nucleotides not matched to a gene: 13.

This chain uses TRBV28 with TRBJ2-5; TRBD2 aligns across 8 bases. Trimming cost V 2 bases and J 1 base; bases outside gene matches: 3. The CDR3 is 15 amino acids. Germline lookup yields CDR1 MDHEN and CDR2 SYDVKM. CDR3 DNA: TGTGCCAGCAGTTTAATTACTAGCGGCCAAGAGACCCAGTACTTC. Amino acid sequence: CASSLITSGQETQYF.

CDR3 sequence: CASSLELAGVYTDTQYF. CDR3 coding DNA: TGTGCCAGCAGCTTGGAACTAGCGGGAGTTTACACAGATACGCAGTATTTT. V usage is TRBV5-6 and J usage is TRBJ2-3; TRBD2 matches 11 bases. Per the germline V gene, CDR1 is SGHDT and CDR2 is YYEEEE. CDR3 size: 17 residues. Germline trimming cut 0 bases from V and 2 bases from J; bases unmatched to any gene: 5.